These 32 T cell receptor beta chains were all obtained from the same sample, sequenced in a study of blood T cell repertoires in COVID-19 (dated by TCRdb to about 2020). The library relied on the immunoSEQ multiplex PCR assay. Drawn from immuneACCESS, this table holds only the in-frame rearrangements with V and J called that TCRdb kept. Clones are partly lost; checked studies trace under half to an unresolved V gene and leave the rest unexplained. The sample yields 400,000 to 500,000 clones; approximately 90% were counted once. Around 1.5% of the sample is taken by the ten largest. Sample: PBMCs or T cells enriched from blood (not recorded which). Receptors originate from a woman under 30 who had been exposed to COVID-19.

This clone has only one observation. The identical CDR3 is also encoded by other nucleotide sequences in the sample. The chain has TRBV27 and TRBJ1-5; 7 bases fit TRBD1. CDR3 length: 14 amino acids. Germline V gene data show CDR1 as MNHEY and CDR2 as SMNVEV (reference sequence). With 6 bases clipped from V and 2 bases from J, the junction kept 4 bases outside the gene matches. This CDR3 reads CASSPDRGNQPQHF. The CDR3, as DNA: TGTGCCAGCAGCCCCGACAGGGGCAATCAGCCCCAGCATTTT.

This clone came up once. CDR3 sequence (DNA): TGTGCCAGCAGTTTCGGACAGGGAAAAGGCTGGCTGGCTGTTGGCTACACCTTC. Its protein is CASSFGQGKGWLAVGYTF. This chain links TRBV28 with TRBJ1-2; 8 bases fit TRBD1. Trimming at V came to 3 bases and at J to 7 bases, leaving 19 bases not matched to a gene. Germline V gene data show CDR1 as MDHEN and CDR2 as SYDVKM. The CDR3 totals 18 residues.

The chain is built from TRBV7-2 and TRBJ2-7; 8 bases line up with TRBD2. There are 12 residues in the CDR3. V gave up 3 bases and J gave up 6 bases; unmatched junction bases: 1. Germline CDR1 and CDR2: SGHTA and FQGNSA. The CDR3 DNA follows: TGTGCCAGCAGCTTCGGGGGGGTCGAGCAGTACTTC. Amino acids: CASSFGGVEQYF.

This chain joins TRBV29-1 and TRBJ2-3; D is unclear. Germline lookup yields CDR1 SQVTM and CDR2 ANQGSEA. With 7 bases removed from V and 1 base from J, the gap between germline ends came to 9 bases. The CDR3 sequence is 12 residues long. The DNA for the CDR3 is TGCAGCGGTGCCCCGGGCACAGATACGCAGTATTTT. It is translated as CSGAPGTDTQYF.

The chain links TRBV9 to TRBJ1-1; 7 positions match TRBD1. This CDR3 contains 18 residues. V trimming: 3 bases; J trimming: 4 bases; junction bases outside the gene matches: 18. Germline CDR1 is SGDLS and CDR2 is YYNGEE. The CDR3 protein is CASSAPGPQGDWRTEAFF. The CDR3 DNA follows: TGTGCCAGCAGCGCCCCCGGACCCCAGGGGGATTGGCGCACTGAAGCTTTCTTT.

The chain links TRBV27 to TRBJ1-1; 7 bases line up with TRBD1. CDR3 length: 14 amino acids. The germline V gene encodes CDR1 MNHEY and CDR2 SMNVEV (reference sequence). Trimming cost V 5 bases and J 3 bases; bases outside gene matches: 6. The CDR3 region is CASSMTGPHTEAFF. The DNA for the CDR3 is TGTGCCAGCAGTATGACAGGGCCCCACACTGAAGCTTTCTTT.

The V and J genes are TRBV4-1 and TRBJ2-1; TRBD2 is a possible D gene (6 bases). V was trimmed by 2 bases and J by 5 bases, leaving 10 bases between them. The germline CDR1 and CDR2 sequences are MGHRA and YSYEKL. This CDR3 has 14 amino acids. The CDR3 DNA is TGCGCCAGCAGCCAATACGGACTAAACAATGAGCAGTTCTTC. It codes for CASSQYGLNNEQFF.

V gene TRBV19 combines with J gene TRBJ2-2; the D gene is possibly TRBD2 (5 bases). The germline V gene encodes CDR1 LNHDA and CDR2 SQIVND (reference sequence). The length of the CDR3 is 16 residues. Deletions cut 7 bases from V and 1 base from J, with 16 bases between. Here the CDR3 reads CASKNRPGMNTGELFF. DNA for the CDR3: TGTGCCAGTAAAAACCGCCCGGGGATGAACACCGGGGAGCTGTTTTTT.

The chain couples TRBV7-9 to TRBJ1-1, with 8 bases lining up with TRBD1. The V gene end was trimmed by 3 bases and the J gene end by 1 base; junction bases not matched to a gene: 4. From germline, CDR1 is SEHNR and CDR2 FQNEAQ (reference sequence). This CDR3 region has 15 residues. CDR3 amino acids: CASSFPGGTNTEAFF. CDR3 nucleotides: TGTGCCAGCAGCTTTCCAGGGGGCACGAACACTGAAGCTTTCTTT.

In its sample, this clone was seen once. V usage is TRBV14 and J usage is TRBJ2-1; TRBD2 agrees at 13 bases. V gave up 3 bases and J gave up 8 bases; unmatched junction bases: 7. Germline lookup yields CDR1 SGHDN and CDR2 FVKESK. This CDR3 has 16 amino acids. This chain's CDR3 is CASSHRTSGRGDEQFF. The CDR3 DNA reads TGTGCCAGCAGCCACAGGACTAGCGGGAGAGGAGATGAGCAGTTCTTC. The variable domain in full, with the rest retrieved from reference TRBV14 and TRBJ2-1, is EAGVTQFPSHSVIEKGQTVTLRCDPISGHDNLYWYRRVMGKEIKFLLHFVKESKQDESGMPNNRFLAERTGGTYSTLKVQPAELEDSGVYFCASSHRTSGRGDEQFFGPGTRLTVL.

This chain links TRBV18 with TRBJ2-2; 8 bases match TRBD1. The CDR3 consists of 15 residues. Unmatched junction bases numbered 10, after V lost 8 bases and J lost 5 bases. CDR1 KGHSH and CDR2 LQKENI come from the germline V gene. The CDR3 DNA follows: TGTGCCAGCACGAGCCAGGGGGCAGCTACCGGGGAGCTGTTTTTT. It codes for CASTSQGAATGELFF. The whole variable domain, filled in from reference TRBV18 and TRBJ2-2, reads NAGVMQNPRHLVRRRGQEARLRCSPMKGHSHVYWYRQLPEEGLKFMVYLQKENIIDESGMPKERFSAEFPKEGPSILRIQQVVRGDSAAYFCASTSQGAATGELFFGEGSRLTVL.

The chain uses TRBV20-1 and TRBJ2-2; 9 bases align to TRBD2. The CDR3 has 15 residues. V lost 6 bases and J lost 3; bases outside the gene matches: 8. Germline V gene data show CDR1 as DFQATT and CDR2 as SNEGSKA (reference sequence). The CDR3 DNA reads TGCAGTGCGAGTAGCGGGAGCGGATACACCGGGGAGCTGTTTTTT. It is translated as CSASSGSGYTGELFF.

The chain has TRBV25-1 and TRBJ1-3; no clear D. Trimming left V 1 base short and J 4 bases short, with 2 bases between. The CDR3 contains 12 residues. Germline values: CDR1 MGHDK, CDR2 SYGVNS. The DNA of the CDR3 is TGTGCCAGCAGTGAATCGGGAAACACCATATATTTT. Its protein product is CASSESGNTIYF. Full variable domain (outside the CDR3, taken from reference TRBV25-1 and TRBJ1-3): EADIYQTPRYLVIGTGKKITLECSQTMGHDKMYWYQQDPGMELHLIHYSYGVNSTEKGDLSSESTVSRIRTEHFPLTLESARPSHTSQYLCASSESGNTIYFGEGSWLTVV.

This clone was observed a single time. V and J are TRBV5-6 and TRBJ1-5; TRBD1 agrees at 8 bases. Germline lookup yields CDR1 SGHDT and CDR2 YYEEEE. The CDR3 runs 15 residues. Losses at the gene ends were 2 bases for V and 7 bases for J; bases not matched to a gene: 8. CDR3 DNA: TGTGCCAGCAGCTTTTGGCAGGGGGCGGGCCAGCCCCAGCATTTT. Translated, it gives CASSFWQGAGQPQHF.

This clone appeared a single time. This sequence joins TRBV19 and TRBJ2-1; the match to TRBD2 covers 8 bases. J was trimmed by 7 bases and V by 7 bases; bases with no gene match: 12. Germline values: CDR1 LNHDA, CDR2 SQIVND (reference sequence). The CDR3 runs 15 residues. CDR3 protein: CASNTPGGGGNEQFF. The CDR3 coding sequence is TGTGCCAGTAACACTCCCGGGGGGGGAGGGAATGAGCAGTTCTTC.

The chain recombines TRBV6-1 with TRBJ2-7, with 10 bases fitting TRBD2. Germline CDR1 and CDR2: MNHNS and SASEGT. With V trimmed by 0 bases and J by 3 bases, 5 bases remained unmatched. This CDR3 is 16 amino acids long. The CDR3 sequence is CASSEALAGGNYEQYF. The DNA for the CDR3 is TGTGCCAGCAGTGAAGCGTTAGCGGGAGGAAACTACGAGCAGTACTTC.

The V gene is TRBV5-4, the J gene TRBJ2-5; TRBD1 matches 10 bases. Germline assignment: CDR1 SGHNT and CDR2 YYREEE (reference sequence). The V segment lost 2 bases and the J segment 5 bases; nucleotides outside the gene matches: 9. CDR3 length: 16 amino acids. The CDR3 bases are TGTGCCAGCAGCTTTACGGGACAGGGGTGGGAGGAGACCCAGTACTTC. Translation gives CASSFTGQGWEETQYF.

This clone came up once. The rearrangement links TRBV25-1 to TRBJ2-7; D may be TRBD2 (6 bases). Trimming took 4 bases from V and 6 from J, leaving 13 bases between them. The CDR3 totals 13 residues. Germline V CDR1 and CDR2: MGHDK, SYGVNS. CDR3 sequence: CASSGGEVGEQYF. CDR3 in DNA: TGTGCCAGCAGTGGAGGGGAGGTCGGCGAGCAGTACTTC.

J is TRBJ2-7 and V is TRBV7-9, with TRBD2 matching 8 bases. Germline lookup yields CDR1 SEHNR and CDR2 FQNEAQ (reference sequence). V lost 5 bases to trimming and J lost 5 bases; unmatched junction nucleotides: 5. The CDR3 has 13 residues. CDR3 sequence (DNA): TGTGCCAGCAGCCCCGGGGGGGTCCACGAGCAGTACTTC. Protein sequence: CASSPGGVHEQYF.

The chain employs TRBV28 and TRBJ1-4; D remains ambiguous. The CDR3 is 13 residues long. Germline lookup yields CDR1 MDHEN and CDR2 SYDVKM. The V gene lost 4 bases and the J gene lost 8 bases, with 11 bases spanning the gap. The CDR3: CASSSPAREKLFF. The CDR3 region has the DNA TGTGCCAGCAGTTCCCCAGCTAGGGAAAAACTGTTTTTT.

J is TRBJ1-2 and V is TRBV7-2; 10 bases are shared with TRBD1. This CDR3 has 16 amino acids. J was trimmed by 4 bases and V by 1 base; bases with no gene match: 6. The V gene's germline CDR1 is SGHTA and CDR2 FQGNSA. The CDR3, as DNA: TGTGCCAGCAGCTTAGGACCGACAGGGGGCGGCTATGGCTACACCTTC. Protein sequence: CASSLGPTGGGYGYTF.

This clone was picked up one time. This chain connects TRBV7-9 to TRBJ2-7, with 10 bases aligning to TRBD1. From germline, CDR1 is SEHNR and CDR2 FQNEAQ (reference sequence). The CDR3 loop spans 15 amino acids. V trimming: 5 bases; J trimming: 2 bases; junction bases outside the gene matches: 6. CDR3 region: CASSQGTGVPYEQYF. Here the CDR3 DNA reads TGTGCCAGCAGCCAAGGGACAGGGGTCCCCTACGAGCAGTACTTC.

The genes are TRBV30 and TRBJ1-5; D is perhaps TRBD1 (5 bases). Per the germline V gene, CDR1 is GTSNPN and CDR2 is SVGIG (reference sequence). This CDR3 spans 15 amino acids. V was cut by 0 bases and J by 9 bases, with 18 bases left in between. This CDR3 reads CAWSVPDSIVMPQHF. CDR3 in DNA: TGTGCCTGGAGTGTCCCAGACAGTATAGTAATGCCCCAGCATTTT. Full variable domain (rest looked up from reference TRBV30 and TRBJ1-5): SQTIHQWPATLVQPVGSPLSLECTVEGTSNPNLYWYRQAAGRGLQLLFYSVGIGQISSEVPQNLSASRPQDRQFILSSKKLLLSDSGFYLCAWSVPDSIVMPQHFGDGTRLSIL.

The chain couples TRBV7-9 to TRBJ2-7, with TRBD2 identical over 8 bases. The CDR3 is made up of 15 amino acids. The V and J ends lost 4 bases and 5 bases, in that order; junction bases with no gene match: 10. In germline, CDR1 is SEHNR, CDR2 FQNEAQ (reference sequence). In DNA, the CDR3 is TGTGCCAGCAGCTCATTATCCGGGGGGGCCCACGAGCAGTACTTC. It yields the protein CASSSLSGGAHEQYF.

The chain combines TRBV18 with TRBJ2-1; D is perhaps TRBD2 (5 bases). Trimming removed 3 bases from V and 0 bases from J, with 15 bases in between. The CDR3 loop spans 17 amino acids. The germline V gene encodes CDR1 KGHSH and CDR2 LQKENI. The CDR3 coding sequence is TGTGCCAGCTCACCCCCCTTGGGAACTAGCTCCTACAATGAGCAGTTCTTC. It translates to CASSPPLGTSSYNEQFF.

The chain recombines TRBV10-1 with TRBJ2-1, with 8 positions matching TRBD2. V trimming: 3 bases; J trimming: 4 bases; junction bases outside the gene matches: 8. CDR3 length: 16 residues. Germline V lookup: CDR1 WNHNN, CDR2 SYGVQD (reference sequence). CDR3 coding DNA: TGCGCCAGCAGTGACAGGCGGGAGGATAGGTACAATGAGCAGTTCTTC. Residues: CASSDRREDRYNEQFF.

The rearrangement joins TRBV25-1 to TRBJ2-7; the match to TRBD1 covers 8 bases. Germline CDR1 and CDR2: MGHDK and SYGVNS. Trimming took 6 bases from V and 4 from J; bases not matched to a gene: 11. CDR3 size: 15 residues. CDR3 coding DNA: TGTGCCAGCAGCCCCGAAGACAGGGGCCCTTACGAGCAGTACTTC. Its protein is CASSPEDRGPYEQYF.

J is TRBJ2-7 and V is TRBV6-6; 13 bases are a match to TRBD2. V lost 4 bases, J lost 4 bases, and 4 bases stayed unmatched. The germline V gene encodes CDR1 MNHNY and CDR2 SVGAGI (reference sequence). This CDR3 is 15 amino acids long. CDR3 nucleotide sequence: TGTGCCAGCAGTTCCAGGACTAGCGGGGGATACGAGCAGTACTTC. Translating gives CASSSRTSGGYEQYF.

The CDR3 loop reads CASELAPTDTQYF. CDR3 in DNA: TGTGCCAGCGAGCTAGCTCCCACAGATACGCAGTATTTT. The chain carries TRBV28 and TRBJ2-3; maybe TRBD2 (5 bases). Trimming pared 8 bases from V and 2 bases from J, leaving 11 bases between. The CDR3 has 13 amino acids. The germline V gene has CDR1 MDHEN and CDR2 SYDVKM.

The chain joins TRBV2 to TRBJ1-1; 7 positions agree with TRBD1. The germline V gene has CDR1 SNHLY and CDR2 FYNNEI. The trim removed 0 bases at V and 1 base at J, leaving 8 bases unmatched. The CDR3 runs 17 residues. CDR3 sequence: CASSEAAGGEENTEAFF. The CDR3 DNA sequence: TGTGCCAGCAGTGAAGCGGCAGGGGGAGAAGAGAACACTGAAGCTTTCTTT.

V and J are TRBV11-1 and TRBJ2-7; TRBD1 aligns across 10 bases. The CDR3 is 15 amino acids. V shed 5 bases, J shed 9 bases, and the junction held 13 bases outside the gene matches. Germline lookup yields CDR1 SGHAT and CDR2 FQDESV (reference sequence). The CDR3 region has the DNA TGTGCCAGCAGCCCCGACAGGGGGCAGGCGTTGGGGCAGTACTTC. Residues: CASSPDRGQALGQYF.

This clone came up once. The chain recombines TRBV19 with TRBJ2-3; 7 nucleotides align to TRBD1. The V segment lost 5 bases and the J segment 2 bases; nucleotides outside the gene matches: 10. Germline CDR1 reads LNHDA; CDR2 reads SQIVND (reference sequence). The CDR3 contains 16 residues. This CDR3 is CASSDRWDSPTDTQYF. The CDR3 DNA reads TGTGCCAGTAGTGATCGTTGGGACAGTCCCACAGATACGCAGTATTTT.